This TCR beta chain was retrieved from a study of beta chain features in type 1 diabetes. Every bit of the isolated RNA underwent reverse transcription, so sequencing read expressed TCRB transcripts. TCRdb keeps only in-frame clones here, not all; method: immunoSEQ multiplex PCR. In the table there are about 620,000 clones, roughly a sixth of which are singletons. This clone turned up a few times. Germline-derived CDR1 and CDR2 are SGHNT and YENEEA. The CDR3 consists of 17 residues. V lost 5 bases to trimming and J lost 4 bases; unmatched junction nucleotides: 13. Approximately 0.11 L of blood, on average, came from one heparinised draw per donor. Purity (above 95%) was reached by all sorted populations.

This clonotype was obtained from a man aged 18-30 years in good health. The sequenced sample consisted of naive CD4+ T cells from blood. The chain recombines TRBV11-3 with TRBJ2-1; 8 positions agree with TRBD2. The CDR3 region has the DNA TGTGCCAGCAGCCCCCGGGGTAGCGGGACGGGATACAATGAGCAGTTCTTC. Encoded protein: CASSPRGSGTGYNEQFF.